This passage covers 19 T cell receptor beta chains from one sample sequenced in a study of T cell responses to AZD1222 COVID-19 vaccine. TCRdb's copy holds only in-frame clones and misses some; the assay was immunoSEQ multiplex PCR. This table holds about 170,000 clones, roughly 92% found once. Material: peripheral blood, obtained on day 0 of AZD1222 vaccination. These receptors all stem from an adult in good health.

The J gene is TRBJ2-3, the V gene TRBV19; D unclear. Looked up from germline, CDR1 is LNHDA and CDR2 is SQIVND (reference sequence). The CDR3 has 13 residues. Trimming took off 6 bases at V and 0 bases at J, with 7 bases between the two ends. The CDR3 here is CASSLTSTDTQYF. In DNA form, the CDR3 reads TGTGCCAGTAGCCTCACTAGCACAGATACGCAGTATTTT.

V gene TRBV3-1 (or the pseudogene TRBV3-2) combines with J gene TRBJ2-3; maybe TRBD2 (6 bases). The CDR3 spans 15 residues. Per the germline V gene, CDR1 is LGHDT and CDR2 is YNNKEL (reference sequence). V gave up 4 bases and J gave up 5 bases, with 16 bases separating them. The CDR3 region is CASSPIGGKIDTQYF. For the CDR3, the DNA is TGTGCCAGCAGCCCTATCGGGGGAAAAATAGATACGCAGTATTTT.

V usage is TRBV15 and J usage is TRBJ1-4; D is undetermined. The CDR3 length is 14 residues. CDR1 is LNHNV and CDR2 is YYDKDF in the germline V gene (reference sequence). The ends were cut back, 0 bases at V and 4 bases at J, with 6 bases in the middle. The CDR3 coding sequence is TGTGCCACCAGCAGAGATAACGGTAATGAAAAACTGTTTTTT. Translating gives CATSRDNGNEKLFF. The full variable domain, with the rest looked up from reference TRBV15 and TRBJ1-4, is DAMVIQNPRYQVTQFGKPVTLSCSQTLNHNVMYWYQQKSSQAPKLLFHYYDKDFNNEADTPDNFQSRRPNTSFCFLDIRSPGLGDTAMYLCATSRDNGNEKLFFGSGTQLSVL.

V gene TRBV19 combines with J gene TRBJ1-1; the D is unclear. Trimming left V 1 base short and J 5 bases short, with 11 bases between. From germline, CDR1 is LNHDA and CDR2 SQIVND (reference sequence). This CDR3 contains 14 residues. DNA of the CDR3: TGTGCCAGTAGTATAGGAATCTCGAGAACTGAAGCTTTCTTT. This sequence encodes CASSIGISRTEAFF. The variable domain in full, with the rest retrieved from reference TRBV19 and TRBJ1-1, is DGGITQSPKYLFRKEGQNVTLSCEQNLNHDAMYWYRQDPGQGLRLIYYSQIVNDFQKGDIAEGYSVSREKKESFPLTVTSAQKNPTAFYLCASSIGISRTEAFFGQGTRLTVV.

The rearrangement links TRBV7-2 to TRBJ2-7; D not certain. The CDR3 is made up of 12 amino acids. Germline CDR1 is SGHTA and CDR2 is FQGNSA. V lost 4 bases and J 2 bases, leaving 6 bases between the germline ends. CDR3 DNA sequence: TGTGCCAGCAGCTCCCAAGCCTACGAGCAGTACTTC. Amino acid sequence: CASSSQAYEQYF.

The rearrangement links TRBV24-1 to TRBJ2-1; 8 positions match TRBD1. Looked up from germline, CDR1 is KGHDR and CDR2 is SFDVKD. The CDR3 length is 14 residues. With V trimmed by 11 bases and J by 8 bases, 13 bases remained unmatched. Here the CDR3 reads CAIVEPRGRDEQFF. The CDR3 bases are TGTGCCATCGTGGAGCCCAGGGGGCGTGATGAGCAGTTCTTC.

This chain joins TRBV19 and TRBJ2-2; possible D gene TRBD2, 6 bases. Between the trimmed V and J ends, which lost 6 bases and 7 bases, there was a span of 15 bases. Looked up from germline, CDR1 is LNHDA and CDR2 is SQIVND (reference sequence). The CDR3 loop spans 14 amino acids. The CDR3 nucleotides read TGTGCCAGTAGGTTACTAGGAGGGGACGGGGAGCTGTTTTTT. Translating it yields CASRLLGGDGELFF.

This chain links TRBV2 with TRBJ2-5, with 9 bases fitting TRBD1. Germline V gene sequence: CDR1 SNHLY, CDR2 FYNNEI. This CDR3 region has 14 residues. V shed 7 bases, J shed 4 bases, and the junction held 7 bases outside the gene matches. CDR3 residues: CASTPRTGVETQYF. CDR3 nucleotides: TGTGCCAGCACCCCAAGGACAGGGGTAGAGACCCAGTACTTC.

V gene TRBV11-2 combines with J gene TRBJ2-3, with 12 bases that match TRBD2. The V and J ends lost 5 bases and 5 bases, in that order; junction bases with no gene match: 5. The CDR3 totals 15 residues. Germline-derived CDR1 and CDR2 are SGHAT and FQNNGV. The chain's CDR3 is CASSRTSGTLDTQYF. CDR3 bases: TGTGCCAGCAGCCGGACTAGCGGGACATTAGATACGCAGTATTTT.

The rearrangement joins TRBV30 to TRBJ2-7; D is unresolved. The CDR3 contains 13 residues. V lost 1 base and J 4 bases, leaving 11 bases between the germline ends. The germline CDR1 and CDR2 sequences are GTSNPN and SVGIG (reference sequence). The CDR3 DNA reads TGTGCCTGGAGTGAGAAGTCAGAGTACGAGCAGTACTTC. It specifies CAWSEKSEYEQYF.

V usage is TRBV19 and J usage is TRBJ1-1; no clear D gene. CDR1 and CDR2 from the germline V gene are LNHDA and SQIVND (reference sequence). The CDR3 is 13 amino acids. V was cut by 3 bases and J by 0 bases, with 5 bases left in between. The CDR3 DNA reads TGTGCCAGTAGTATTGCGCTGAACACTGAAGCTTTCTTT. It codes for CASSIALNTEAFF.

V usage is TRBV11-2 and J usage is TRBJ2-2, with TRBD1 identical over 10 bases. This CDR3 is built from 14 residues. V dropped 8 bases and J dropped 1; count of bases not matched to a gene: 1. CDR1 SGHAT and CDR2 FQNNGV come from the germline V gene. In nucleotides, the CDR3 is TGTGCCAGCCGGACAGGGGGGAACACCGGGGAGCTGTTTTTT. Translating it yields CASRTGGNTGELFF.

The V gene is TRBV7-2, the J gene TRBJ2-1, with D hard to call. The germline V gene has CDR1 SGHTA and CDR2 FQGNSA. With 1 base removed from V and 7 bases from J, the gap between germline ends came to 11 bases. This CDR3 has 14 amino acids. CDR3 bases: TGTGCCAGCAGCTTAGAGCCCACCCAAAATGAGCAGTTCTTC. Translation: CASSLEPTQNEQFF. Using reference TRBV7-2 and TRBJ2-1 for the parts outside the CDR3, the full variable domain is GAGVSQSPSNKVTEKGKDVELRCDPISGHTALYWYRQSLGQGLEFLIYFQGNSAPDKSGLPSDRFSAERTGGSVSTLTIQRTQQEDSAVYLCASSLEPTQNEQFFGPGTRLTVL.

This chain connects TRBV4-2 to TRBJ2-5, with D uncertain. CDR3 length: 15 residues. The germline V gene has CDR1 LGHNA and CDR2 YNFKEQ. V gave up 4 bases and J gave up 3 bases, with 15 bases separating them. In DNA, the CDR3 is TGTGCCAGCAGCCTCAAACCCCTCTCCAAAGAGACCCAGTACTTC. Translated: CASSLKPLSKETQYF.

The chain links TRBV6-6 to TRBJ1-1; 9 nucleotides match TRBD1. V lost 6 bases, J lost 5 bases, and 7 bases stayed unmatched. The germline V gene encodes CDR1 MNHNY and CDR2 SVGAGI (reference sequence). The CDR3 is 14 residues long. CDR3 region: CASRGQGFMTEAFF. CDR3 DNA: TGTGCCAGCAGAGGACAGGGGTTTATGACTGAAGCTTTCTTT.

CDR3 residues: CASSWGRAVDGYTF. The CDR3 DNA sequence: TGTGCCAGTAGTTGGGGGAGGGCTGTGGATGGCTACACCTTC. J is TRBJ1-2 and V is TRBV19; D is possibly TRBD1 (5 bases). Trimming pared 5 bases from V and 6 bases from J, leaving 16 bases between. This CDR3 is built from 14 residues. CDR1 is LNHDA, CDR2 SQIVND, per germline (reference sequence).

The chain combines TRBV20-1 with TRBJ2-1, with a tentative D call TRBD2 (5 bases). Germline lookup yields CDR1 DFQATT and CDR2 SNEGSKA (reference sequence). The CDR3 is 10 amino acids. V was pared by 5 bases and J by 9 bases, with 8 bases between. This chain's CDR3 is CSALRGEQFF. The CDR3, as DNA: TGCAGTGCTCTCCGGGGTGAGCAGTTCTTC.

The rearrangement links TRBV18 to TRBJ1-1, with TRBD1 matching over 8 bases. The CDR3 is made up of 13 amino acids. After removal of 4 bases from V and 8 bases from J, the junction contained 6 bases not matched to a gene. In germline, CDR1 is KGHSH, CDR2 LQKENI. The CDR3 sequence: CASSLQGAGEAFF. CDR3 DNA: TGTGCCAGCTCACTTCAGGGGGCGGGGGAAGCTTTCTTT.

The chain links TRBV7-2 to TRBJ2-3, with unresolved D. In germline, CDR1 is SGHTA, CDR2 FQGNSA. V dropped 3 bases and J dropped 0 bases, with 4 bases sitting between them. The CDR3 runs 13 residues. CDR3: CASSFGSTDTQYF. CDR3 bases: TGTGCCAGCAGCTTTGGGAGCACAGATACGCAGTATTTT.